These 11 T cell receptor beta chains were sequenced from one sample in a study of T cell changes during pregnancy in multiple sclerosis. TCRdb keeps only in-frame clones here, not all; method: immunoSEQ multiplex PCR. The sample records roughly 93,000 clones, 92% being singletons. Sequenced material: peripheral blood, taken after pregnancy. The receptors were sampled from a female donor in good health, enrolled as a control in a pregnancy study.

This clone was observed a single time. This chain links TRBV6-5 with TRBJ2-3, with 10 bases fitting TRBD2. This CDR3 is 13 amino acids long. Losses at the gene ends were 7 bases for V and 5 bases for J; bases not matched to a gene: 3. CDR1 and CDR2 (germline): MNHEY, SVGAGI. CDR3 DNA: TGTGCCAGCAAGCGGGAGGGGAGAGATACGCAGTATTTT. Its translation: CASKREGRDTQYF.

The J gene is TRBJ1-5, the V gene TRBV28; TRBD1 might be the D (6 bases). Germline values: CDR1 MDHEN, CDR2 SYDVKM. The V end lost 8 bases, the J end lost 1 base, and 15 bases lay between the germline ends. The length of the CDR3 is 15 residues. The CDR3 loop reads CASPPGGASNQPQHF. CDR3 sequence (DNA): TGTGCCAGCCCACCCGGGGGGGCGAGCAATCAGCCCCAGCATTTT.

The CDR3 protein is CASSLGGFESGNTIYF. The CDR3 nucleotides are TGTGCCAGCAGCTTAGGAGGATTCGAATCTGGAAACACCATATATTTT. The chain carries TRBV7-8 and TRBJ1-3; D gene uncertain. The germline V and J ends were trimmed by 1 base and 1 base, with 11 bases remaining between them. CDR1 SGHVS and CDR2 FQNEAQ come from the germline V gene. This CDR3 region has 16 residues.

The genes are TRBV6-1 and TRBJ2-2; 9 bases match TRBD1. Trimming took 4 bases from V and 5 from J; bases not matched to a gene: 14. The CDR3 loop spans 18 amino acids. Germline loops: CDR1 MNHNS, CDR2 SASEGT. CDR3 amino acids: CASSAAVTGGVGTGELFF. In DNA form, the CDR3 reads TGTGCCAGCAGTGCCGCCGTGACAGGGGGTGTAGGTACCGGGGAGCTGTTTTTT.

The chain recombines TRBV30 with TRBJ1-2, with TRBD1 as a possible D gene (5 bases). Germline V gives CDR1 GTSNPN, CDR2 SVGIG (reference sequence). CDR3 length: 14 residues. V was cut by 0 bases and J by 8 bases, with 16 bases left in between. The CDR3 loop is CAWSVTGGARGYTF. The CDR3 bases are TGTGCCTGGAGTGTAACAGGCGGCGCCCGGGGCTACACCTTC. Looking up the rest from reference TRBV30 and TRBJ1-2 gives the full variable domain: SQTIHQWPATLVQPVGSPLSLECTVEGTSNPNLYWYRQAAGRGLQLLFYSVGIGQISSEVPQNLSASRPQDRQFILSSKKLLLSDSGFYLCAWSVTGGARGYTFGSGTRLTVV.

The chain uses TRBV5-4 and TRBJ2-1; TRBD2 matches at 8 bases. The CDR3 contains 15 residues. With 5 bases clipped from V and 4 bases from J, the junction kept 8 bases outside the gene matches. Germline V gives CDR1 SGHNT, CDR2 YYREEE (reference sequence). The CDR3 nucleotides are TGTGCCAGCAGGGTTACTAGCGGCCCTTACAATGAGCAGTTCTTC. Amino acid sequence: CASRVTSGPYNEQFF.

The chain is built from TRBV27 and TRBJ1-5; D is unresolved. Germline lookup yields CDR1 MNHEY and CDR2 SMNVEV (reference sequence). The CDR3 contains 13 residues. Trimming removed 6 bases from V and 7 bases from J, with 13 bases in between. DNA for the CDR3: TGTGCCAGCAGAGAGGGCTCTATACAGCCCCAGCATTTT. This sequence encodes CASREGSIQPQHF.

This clone was picked up one time. The chain carries TRBV19 and TRBJ1-4, with D maybe TRBD1 (6 bases). Trimming removed 4 bases at V and 3 bases at J, with 9 bases between. Germline CDR1 and CDR2: LNHDA and SQIVND (reference sequence). The CDR3 has 14 residues. The CDR3 loop is CASSTRTANEKLFF. The CDR3 nucleotides read TGTGCCAGTAGTACCAGGACAGCTAATGAAAAACTGTTTTTT.

The gene calls are TRBV19 and TRBJ2-1; 7 bases agree with TRBD2. With 6 bases clipped from V and 7 bases from J, the junction kept 15 bases outside the gene matches. Germline V gene lookup returns CDR1 LNHDA and CDR2 SQIVND (reference sequence). This CDR3 contains 16 residues. CDR3 DNA sequence: TGTGCCAGTAGGATTAATGCGGGAGTTCCGTTGAATGAGCAGTTCTTC. Protein product: CASRINAGVPLNEQFF.

The chain employs TRBV13 and TRBJ1-2; perhaps TRBD1 as D (5 bases). Trimming cost V 5 bases and J 8 bases, with 12 bases left between them. Per the germline V gene, CDR1 is PRHDT and CDR2 is FYEKMQ (reference sequence). The length of the CDR3 is 12 residues. The CDR3 protein is CASSPGSEGYTF. In nucleotides, the CDR3 is TGTGCCAGCAGCCCAGGGTCCGAAGGCTACACCTTC.

V usage is TRBV6-1 and J usage is TRBJ1-1, with D possibly matching TRBD1 (6 bases). CDR3 length: 15 residues. The germline V gene encodes CDR1 MNHNS and CDR2 SASEGT. V lost 2 bases and J 2 bases, leaving 12 bases between the germline ends. The CDR3 is CASSEWTAPNTEAFF. In DNA, the CDR3 is TGTGCCAGCAGTGAATGGACAGCACCAAACACTGAAGCTTTCTTT.